This entry describes one T cell receptor (beta chain). Its antigen is still unknown. The CDR3 sequence is 14 residues long. Germline-derived CDR1 and CDR2 are MNHEY and SVGAGI. V lost 0 bases to trimming and J lost 5 bases; unmatched junction nucleotides: 3. The PCR employed 60 Vbeta primers together with 13 Jbeta primers. Repertoires were generated with immunoSEQ multiplex PCR, while TCRdb's copy carries only in-frame clones and drops some. The sample carries about 140,000 clones, 70% to 85% recorded once. The data derive from a study of cytomegalovirus exposure and HLA in healthy donors. Study overall: Counted in an early data release were tens of millions of unique TCRs from HLA-typed donors. Regarding the study as a whole: It was in a later analysis that TCR association rates were seen to vary by HLA locus, highest for DRB1 and lowest for HLA-C. Across donors, presence/absence analyses took sequencing depth to be roughly uniform. High sensitivity and specificity were reportedly achieved when the classifier diagnosed cytomegalovirus status.

This TCR was sampled from a man in his forties in good health and CMV-seronegative. This chain connects TRBV6-5 to TRBJ1-1, with TRBD1 identical over 7 bases. The sample consisted of PBMCs. The CDR3 DNA follows: TGTGCCAGCAGTTACTCGCAGGGGGTAACTGAAGCTTTCTTT. Its translation is CASSYSQGVTEAFF.